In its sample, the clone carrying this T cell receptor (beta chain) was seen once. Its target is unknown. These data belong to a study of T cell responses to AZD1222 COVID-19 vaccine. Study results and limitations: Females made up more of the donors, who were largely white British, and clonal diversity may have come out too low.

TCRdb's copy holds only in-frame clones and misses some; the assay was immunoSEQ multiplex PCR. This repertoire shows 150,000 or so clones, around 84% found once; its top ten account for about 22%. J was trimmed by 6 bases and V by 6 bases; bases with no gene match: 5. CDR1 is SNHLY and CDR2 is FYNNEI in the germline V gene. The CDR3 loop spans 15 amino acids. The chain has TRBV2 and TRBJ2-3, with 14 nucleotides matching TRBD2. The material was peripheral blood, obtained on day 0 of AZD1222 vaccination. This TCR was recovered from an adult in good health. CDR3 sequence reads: CASRGLAGGMDTQYF. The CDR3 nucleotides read TGTGCCAGCAGAGGACTAGCGGGGGGTATGGATACGCAGTATTTT.